The 15 T cell receptor beta chains below were found in one sample sequenced in a study of T cells after yellow fever vaccination. MiXCR, applied by TCRdb to the 5' RACE reads, yields one record per CDR3 protein. The sample comprises about 630,000 distinct CDR3 sequences, roughly an eighth of which are singletons, and more than 13% rests with the top ten. The specimen comprised PBMCs, sampled on the day of the yellow fever booster vaccination. The receptors were gathered from a man between 25 and 39 years old who received the YFV17D yellow fever vaccine.

This clonotype was observed a handful of times. The chain employs TRBV24-1 and TRBJ2-1; maybe TRBD1 (5 bases). The CDR3 sequence is 13 residues long. CDR1 and CDR2 from the germline V gene are KGHDR and SFDVKD. V lost 10 bases, J lost 6 bases, and 15 bases lay in between. The CDR3 loop is CATCRARSNEQFF. Here the CDR3 DNA reads TGTGCCACTTGCAGGGCCCGCTCCAATGAGCAGTTCTTC.

The chain combines TRBV4-1 with TRBJ2-1, with TRBD2 identical over 9 bases. This CDR3 spans 16 amino acids. CDR1 and CDR2 (germline): MGHRA, YSYEKL. V lost 0 bases and J lost 6; bases outside the gene matches: 6. This chain's CDR3 is CASSQEGLAGSNEQFF. The CDR3 DNA reads TGCGCCAGCAGCCAAGAAGGGCTAGCGGGAAGCAATGAGCAGTTCTTC.

The chain employs TRBV4-3 and TRBJ2-1, with D possibly being TRBD2 (6 bases). Looked up from germline, CDR1 is LGHNA and CDR2 is YSLEER. The CDR3 contains 13 residues. Trimming cost V 1 base and J 12 bases, with 13 bases left between them. CDR3 in DNA: TGCGCCAGCAGCCAAGTTGGAACGGGAGCGCAGTTCTTC. This sequence encodes CASSQVGTGAQFF.

This chain uses TRBV15 with TRBJ2-3; D tentatively reads TRBD1 or TRBD2 (5 bases each). Trimming removed 1 base from V and 2 bases from J, with 13 bases in between. Germline lookup yields CDR1 LNHNV and CDR2 YYDKDF (reference sequence). This CDR3 is 16 amino acids long. The CDR3 reads CATSRARGPFTDTQYF. The CDR3 coding sequence is TGTGCCACCAGCAGAGCGAGGGGCCCCTTCACAGATACGCAGTATTTT.

A few counts support this clonotype. DNA for the CDR3: TGCGCCAGCAAGAGGTGGGACAGGGATGCGACCCAGTACTTC. It codes for CASKRWDRDATQYF. V gene TRBV5-1 combines with J gene TRBJ2-5, with TRBD1 matching over 9 bases. This CDR3 is built from 14 residues. V was clipped by 6 bases and J by 7 bases; unmatched bases: 10. Germline V gene data show CDR1 as SGHRS and CDR2 as YFSETQ.

The chain has TRBV9 and TRBJ2-2, with D perhaps TRBD1 or TRBD2 (5 bases each). V lost 2 bases and J lost 5, with 13 bases in between. This CDR3 is built from 15 residues. Germline CDR1 reads SGDLS; CDR2 reads YYNGEE. The CDR3 DNA reads as TGTGCCAGCAGCGTCGGGGCAGGGTATACCGGGGAGCTGTTTTTT. Its protein product is CASSVGAGYTGELFF.

A word on this clonotype: One end of the junction does not line up with germline, which may come from a read error. The J gene is TRBJ2-7, the V gene TRBV7-7; 9 bases are a match to TRBD1. The CDR3 consists of 17 residues. Germline V gene lookup returns CDR1 SSHAT and CDR2 FNYEAQ (reference sequence). The CDR3 nucleotides read TGTGCTAGCAGCTTAGGGGAACCGGGACAGGGTTTGGACGAGCAGTACTTC. Protein: CASSLGEPGQGLDEQYF.

This clonotype was seen ten or more times. This chain connects TRBV7-8 to TRBJ1-5; no firm D call. Per the germline V gene, CDR1 is SGHVS and CDR2 is FQNEAQ. Trimming shortened V by 0 bases and J by 1 base, and 7 bases separated the two germline ends. This CDR3 has 15 amino acids. This chain's CDR3 is CASSLAGESNQPQHF. The DNA for the CDR3 is TGTGCCAGCAGCTTAGCAGGAGAAAGCAATCAGCCCCAGCATTTT.

This clonotype was detected ten times or more. This chain links TRBV18 with TRBJ2-3, with TRBD1 matching over 8 bases. The CDR3 has 16 amino acids. Trimming at V came to 3 bases and at J to 1 base, leaving 6 bases not matched to a gene. The germline gives CDR1 KGHSH, CDR2 LQKENI. CDR3 region: CASSPTGTGRTDTQYF. The CDR3 nucleotides read TGTGCCAGCTCACCGACCGGGACAGGCCGCACAGATACGCAGTATTTT.

This clonotype was seen a few times. V is TRBV10-1 and J is TRBJ1-1, with a tentative D call TRBD1 (6 bases). The CDR3 has 12 amino acids. Germline values: CDR1 WNHNN, CDR2 SYGVQD (reference sequence). The V end lost 5 bases, the J end lost 3 bases, and 7 bases lay between the germline ends. The CDR3 region has the DNA TGCGCCAGCAGTTCAGGGGACACTGAAGCTTTCTTT. It is translated as CASSSGDTEAFF.

This clonotype occurred a few times. J is TRBJ2-5 and V is TRBV7-2; D is unclear. Germline V lookup: CDR1 SGHTA, CDR2 FQGNSA. The CDR3 consists of 13 residues. Trimming pared 2 bases from V and 4 bases from J, leaving 8 bases between. CDR3 DNA sequence: TGTGCCAGCAGCTTACAGGAAAGAGAGACCCAGTACTTC. Translated: CASSLQERETQYF.

This clonotype was recorded a few times. This chain joins TRBV7-2 and TRBJ2-1; 8 nucleotides align to TRBD2. There are 15 residues in the CDR3. Germline V CDR1 and CDR2: SGHTA, FQGNSA. Trimming took 5 bases from V and 4 from J; bases not matched to a gene: 7. The CDR3 nucleotides read TGTGCCAGCAGCCAGGCAGCGGGAGAGTACAATGAGCAGTTCTTC. Its protein product is CASSQAAGEYNEQFF.

There are a few counts of this clonotype. The chain recombines TRBV6-2 or TRBV6-3 with TRBJ2-5; perhaps TRBD2 as D (6 bases). Germline V lookup: CDR1 MNHEY, CDR2 SVGEGT. V lost 10 bases, J lost 2 bases, and 17 bases lay in between. The CDR3 runs to 14 residues. CDR3 amino acids: CATHPGLPQETQYF. The CDR3, as DNA: TGTGCCACCCACCCGGGACTCCCACAAGAGACCCAGTACTTC.

V gene TRBV4-2 combines with J gene TRBJ2-7, with 7 bases matching TRBD1. J was trimmed by 3 bases and V by 4 bases; bases with no gene match: 15. Germline-derived CDR1 and CDR2 are LGHNA and YNFKEQ. CDR3 length: 17 amino acids. CDR3 in amino acids: CASSREHLSRQGYEQYF. CDR3 DNA sequence: TGTGCCAGCAGCCGAGAACACCTCTCAAGACAGGGCTACGAGCAGTACTTC.

This clonotype was seen a handful of times. The chain links TRBV6-1 to TRBJ2-5, with D uncertain. The V gene lost 10 bases and the J gene lost 7 bases, with 19 bases spanning the gap. This CDR3 spans 13 amino acids. Germline V lookup: CDR1 MNHNS, CDR2 SASEGT. CDR3 nucleotide sequence: TGTGCCACGTCGGCTAGTAGGATGCGGACCCAGTACTTC. It is translated as CATSASRMRTQYF.